This TCR beta chain was observed in a study of CD8 T cell repertoires and HIV-1 epitope variants. This table comes from immunoSEQ multiplex PCR, and its TCRdb copy is limited to in-frame clones, with some not included. The table has a few thousand clones, approximately 70% seen once; the top ten hold 40%. The CDR3 is 13 amino acids. Trimming shortened V by 6 bases and J by 5 bases, and 14 bases separated the two germline ends. Per germline, CDR1 SEHNR and CDR2 FQNEAQ (reference sequence). Study-level results: Of roughly nine antigen-specific beta clonotypes, about 6 appeared to cross-react with escape variants.

This clone was observed once. Its antigen remains unknown. The sequencing sample was made of cultured CD8+ T cells derived from PBMCs. This rearrangement joins TRBV7-9 to TRBJ2-7; possible D gene TRBD2, 7 bases. The clonotype comes from a male donor with HIV. The CDR3 loop reads CASSPAGANEQYF. The CDR3 region has the DNA TGTGCCAGCAGTCCCGCGGGGGCCAACGAGCAGTACTTC.